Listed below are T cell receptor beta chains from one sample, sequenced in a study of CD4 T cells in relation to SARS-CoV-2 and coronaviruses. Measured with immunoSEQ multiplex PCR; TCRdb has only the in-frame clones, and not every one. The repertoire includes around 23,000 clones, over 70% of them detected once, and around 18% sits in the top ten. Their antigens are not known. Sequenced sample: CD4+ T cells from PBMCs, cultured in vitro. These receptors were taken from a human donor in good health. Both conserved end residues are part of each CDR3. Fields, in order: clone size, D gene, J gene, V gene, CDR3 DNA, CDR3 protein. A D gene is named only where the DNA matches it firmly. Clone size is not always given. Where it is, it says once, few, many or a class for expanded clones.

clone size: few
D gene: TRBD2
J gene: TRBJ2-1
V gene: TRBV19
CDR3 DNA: TGTGCCAGTAGTGTCGAGCGGGATTCCTACAATGAGCAGTTCTTC
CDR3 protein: CASSVERDSYNEQFF

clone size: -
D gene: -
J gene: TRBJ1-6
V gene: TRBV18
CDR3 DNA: TGTGCCAGCTCGCACAAGTGGGACTACTATAATTCACCCCTCCACTTT
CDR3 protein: CASSHKWDYYNSPLHF

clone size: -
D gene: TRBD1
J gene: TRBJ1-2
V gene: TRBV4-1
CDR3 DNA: TGCGCCAGCAGCCAAGAGGGACAGGTAGCCTATGGCTACACCTTC
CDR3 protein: CASSQEGQVAYGYTF

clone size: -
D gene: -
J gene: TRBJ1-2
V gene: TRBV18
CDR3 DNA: TGTGCCAGCTCACCGGGTCGGACGAAGTTGAACTATGGCTACACCTTC
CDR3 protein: CASSPGRTKLNYGYTF

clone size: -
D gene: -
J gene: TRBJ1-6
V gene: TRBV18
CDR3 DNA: TGTGCCAGCTCACCACCGTCGGGACCCCTCCACTTT
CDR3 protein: CASSPPSGPLHF

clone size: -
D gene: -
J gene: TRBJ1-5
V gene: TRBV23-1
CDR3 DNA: TGCGCCAGCCTAGGGGCGGACCATAGCAATCAGCCCCAGCATTTT
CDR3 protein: CASLGADHSNQPQHF

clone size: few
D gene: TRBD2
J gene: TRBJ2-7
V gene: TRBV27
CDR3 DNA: TGTGCCAGCAGTAAGATGACTAGCGGTAAGGGAGAGCAGTACTTC
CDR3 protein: CASSKMTSGKGEQYF

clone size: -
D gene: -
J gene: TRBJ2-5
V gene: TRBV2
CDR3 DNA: TGTGCCAGCATGGGGATAACGTACCAAGAGACCCAGTACTTC
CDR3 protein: CASMGITYQETQYF

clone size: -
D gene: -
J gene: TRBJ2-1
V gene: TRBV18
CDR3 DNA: TGTGCCAGCTCACCAGGCGCCAGGGAGCAGTTCTTC
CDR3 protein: CASSPGAREQFF

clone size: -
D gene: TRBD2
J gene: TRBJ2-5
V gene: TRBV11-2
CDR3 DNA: TGTGCCAGCAGCTGGACTAGCGGGAGGGCCAGAGAGACCCAGTACTTC
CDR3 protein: CASSWTSGRARETQYF

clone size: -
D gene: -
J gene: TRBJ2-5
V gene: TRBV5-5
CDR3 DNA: TGTGCCAGCAGCTTGGTAGGTGGCCTACAAGAGACCCAGTACTTC
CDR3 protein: CASSLVGGLQETQYF

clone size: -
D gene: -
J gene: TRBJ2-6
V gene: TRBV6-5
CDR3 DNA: TGTGCCAGCGGGTCGGTTACGTCTGGGGCCAACGTCCTGACTTTC
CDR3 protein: CASGSVTSGANVLTF

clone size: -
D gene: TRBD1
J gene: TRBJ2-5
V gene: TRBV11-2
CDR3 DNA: TGTGCCAGCAGCCCGTGGGACAGGGTGCAAGAGACCCAGTACTTC
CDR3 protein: CASSPWDRVQETQYF

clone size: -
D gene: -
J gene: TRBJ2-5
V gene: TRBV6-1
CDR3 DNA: TGTGCCAGCAGTGAAGCGGTCCAGGGGCACGAGACCCAGTACTTC
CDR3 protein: CASSEAVQGHETQYF

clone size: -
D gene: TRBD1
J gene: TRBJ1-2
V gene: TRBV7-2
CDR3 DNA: TGTGCCAGCAGCCAGAGGGGGGACAGTACTAACTATGGCTACACCTTC
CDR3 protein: CASSQRGDSTNYGYTF

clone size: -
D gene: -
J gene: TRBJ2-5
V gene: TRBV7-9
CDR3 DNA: TGTGCCAGCAGCTTACGTGAGGGTACCATCCGCGAGACCCAGTACTTC
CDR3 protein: CASSLREGTIRETQYF

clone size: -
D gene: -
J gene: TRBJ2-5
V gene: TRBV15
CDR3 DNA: TGTGCCACCAGCAGAGGCAGGGAGGAGACCCAGTACTTC
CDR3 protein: CATSRGREETQYF

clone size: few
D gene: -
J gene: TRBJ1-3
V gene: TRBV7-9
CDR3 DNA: TGTGCCAGCAGCTACACAGGGCGAAACACCATATATTTT
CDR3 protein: CASSYTGRNTIYF

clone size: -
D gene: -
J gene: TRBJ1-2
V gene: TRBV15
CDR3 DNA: TGTGCCACCAGCAGAGAACCAGGGCAGATGGGTGGCTACACCTTC
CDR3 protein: CATSREPGQMGGYTF

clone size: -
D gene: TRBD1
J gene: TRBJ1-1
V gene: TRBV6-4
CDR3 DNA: TGTGCCAGCAGAGGGACAGGGGGCCTTGGCACTGAAGCTTTCTTT
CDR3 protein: CASRGTGGLGTEAFF

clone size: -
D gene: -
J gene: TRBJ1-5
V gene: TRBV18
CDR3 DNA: TGTGCCAGCTCACCAGGGGGGGGACAGCCCCAGCATTTT
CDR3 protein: CASSPGGGQPQHF

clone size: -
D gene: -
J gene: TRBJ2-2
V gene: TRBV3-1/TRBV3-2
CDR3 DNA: TGTGCCAGCAGCAATGCTCGCGGGAACACCGGGGAGCTGTTTTTT
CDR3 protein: CASSNARGNTGELFF

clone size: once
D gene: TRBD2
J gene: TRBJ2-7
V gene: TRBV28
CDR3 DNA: TGTGCCAGCAGTGACGCTAGCGGACTAACCTACGAGCAGTACTTC
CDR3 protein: CASSDASGLTYEQYF

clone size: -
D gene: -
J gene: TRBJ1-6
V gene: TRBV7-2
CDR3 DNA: TGTGCCAGCAGCTTAGGGACAGATAATTCACCCCTCCACTTT
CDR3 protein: CASSLGTDNSPLHF

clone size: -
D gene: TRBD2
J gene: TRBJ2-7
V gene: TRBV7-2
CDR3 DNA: TGTGCCAGCAGCACCACAGCGGGGAAGTACGAGCAGTACTTC
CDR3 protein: CASSTTAGKYEQYF

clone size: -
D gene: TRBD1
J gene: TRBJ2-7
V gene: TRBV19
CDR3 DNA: TGTGCCAGTAGTAGGAAGGGACAGGGGGAGTCCTACGAGCAGTACTTC
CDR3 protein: CASSRKGQGESYEQYF

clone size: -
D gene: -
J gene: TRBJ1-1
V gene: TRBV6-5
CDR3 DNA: TGTGCCAGCAGTTCCGGGCCGAACACTGAAGCTTTCTTT
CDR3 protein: CASSSGPNTEAFF

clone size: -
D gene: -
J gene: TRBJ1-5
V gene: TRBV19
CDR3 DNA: TGTGCCAGTAGTGGGGGGCAGGGAGAAGTGCCCCAGCATTTT
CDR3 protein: CASSGGQGEVPQHF

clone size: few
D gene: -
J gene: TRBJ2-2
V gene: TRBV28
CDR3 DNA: TGTGCCAGCAGTTTCCTTGCAGGGGCTCCTCCCGGGGAGCTGTTTTTT
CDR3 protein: CASSFLAGAPPGELFF

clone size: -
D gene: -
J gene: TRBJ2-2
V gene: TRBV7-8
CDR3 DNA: TGTGCCAGCAGCTTAGAGGGCCCCACAAGAACCGGGGAGCTGTTTTTT
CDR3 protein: CASSLEGPTRTGELFF

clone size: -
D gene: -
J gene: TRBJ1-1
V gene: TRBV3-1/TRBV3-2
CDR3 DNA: TGTGCCAGCAGCCCCATGGGACGGGGAAACACTGAAGCTTTCTTT
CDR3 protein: CASSPMGRGNTEAFF

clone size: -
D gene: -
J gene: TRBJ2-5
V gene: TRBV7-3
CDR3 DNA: TGTGCCAGCAGCTCTTCCGGGACATGGGGAGAGACCCAGTACTTC
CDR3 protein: CASSSSGTWGETQYF

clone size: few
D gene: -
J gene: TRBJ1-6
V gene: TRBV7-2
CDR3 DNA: TGTGCCAGCAGCGGAATCGGGTCGATGGGTTCACCCCTCCACTTT
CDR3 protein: CASSGIGSMGSPLHF

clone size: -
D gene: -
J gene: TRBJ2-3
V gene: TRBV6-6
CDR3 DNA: TGTGCCAGCAGCTTGACAGAATCTAGCACAGATACGCAGTATTTT
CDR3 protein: CASSLTESSTDTQYF

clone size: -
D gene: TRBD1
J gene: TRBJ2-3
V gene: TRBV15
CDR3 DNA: TGTGCCACCAGCACCACCGGGACAGGGAGGGATACGCAGTATTTT
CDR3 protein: CATSTTGTGRDTQYF

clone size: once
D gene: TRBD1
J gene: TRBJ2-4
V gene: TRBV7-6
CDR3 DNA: TGTGCCAGCAGCTTAGGGGGGACAGGCGGAAAACTAGCCAAAAACATTCAGTACTTC
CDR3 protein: CASSLGGTGGKLAKNIQYF

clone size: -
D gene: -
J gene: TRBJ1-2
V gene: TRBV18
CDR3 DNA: TGTGCCAGCTCATACAGAGACGGGGGCTACACCTTC
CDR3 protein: CASSYRDGGYTF

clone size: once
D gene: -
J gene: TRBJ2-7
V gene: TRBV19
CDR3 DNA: TGTGCCAGTAGTGAAACAGGGACCGAGCAGTACTTC
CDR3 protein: CASSETGTEQYF

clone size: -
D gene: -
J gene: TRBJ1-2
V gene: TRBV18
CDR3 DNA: TGTGCCAGCTCACCACCGATGGCAGGCGTGACCGGCTACACCTTC
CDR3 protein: CASSPPMAGVTGYTF

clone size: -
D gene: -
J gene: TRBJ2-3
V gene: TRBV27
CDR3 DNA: TGTGCCGGAAAAGGCCAGGGGTTGTCGGTAGATACGCAGTATTTT
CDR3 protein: CAGKGQGLSVDTQYF

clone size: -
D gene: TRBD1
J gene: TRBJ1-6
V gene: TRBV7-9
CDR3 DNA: TGTGCCAGCAGCTTAGAGGCAGGGGGCGTCTCCCCCCTCCACTTT
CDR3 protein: CASSLEAGGVSPLHF

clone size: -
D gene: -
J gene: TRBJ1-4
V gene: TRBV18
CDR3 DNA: TGTGCCAGCTCGCCTGGGCTCCCTAATGAAAAACTGTTTTTT
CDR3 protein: CASSPGLPNEKLFF

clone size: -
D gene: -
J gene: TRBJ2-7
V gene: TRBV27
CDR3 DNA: TGTGCCAGCAGTTTAAGGTTCAGCCACTACGAGCAGTACTTC
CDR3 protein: CASSLRFSHYEQYF

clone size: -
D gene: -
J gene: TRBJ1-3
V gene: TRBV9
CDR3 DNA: TGTGCCAGCAGCGTAGCCGGTACAGGGACTGGAAACACCATATATTTT
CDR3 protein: CASSVAGTGTGNTIYF

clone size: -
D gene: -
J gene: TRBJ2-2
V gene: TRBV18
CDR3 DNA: TGTGCCAGCTCACCAGTGACAGCGGCGAACACCGGGGAGCTGTTTTTT
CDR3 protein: CASSPVTAANTGELFF

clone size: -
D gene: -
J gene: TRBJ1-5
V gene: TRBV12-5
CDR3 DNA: TGTGCTAGTGGTTTTGTGATAAGCAGGGTTTCGTCGCCCCAGCATTTT
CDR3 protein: CASGFVISRVSSPQHF

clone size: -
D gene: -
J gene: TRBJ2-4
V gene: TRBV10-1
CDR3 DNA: TGCGCCAGCAGTGAAAGACGGACGCTAGCCAAAAACATTCAGTACTTC
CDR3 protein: CASSERRTLAKNIQYF

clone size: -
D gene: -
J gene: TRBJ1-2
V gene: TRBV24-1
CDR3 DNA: TGTGCCACCAGTGATTCCGGGACACCCCTCTATGGCTACACCTTC
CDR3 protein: CATSDSGTPLYGYTF

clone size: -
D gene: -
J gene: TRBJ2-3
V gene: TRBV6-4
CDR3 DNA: TGTGCCAGCAGCCGTTCAGGGGATACGCAGTATTTT
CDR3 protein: CASSRSGDTQYF

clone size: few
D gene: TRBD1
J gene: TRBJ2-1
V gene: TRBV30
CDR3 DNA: TGTGCCTGGGACAGGGACTACAATGAGCAGTTCTTC
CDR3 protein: CAWDRDYNEQFF